The T cell receptor beta chain described here comes from a study of CD8 T cells in Susac syndrome. High-throughput TCR beta sequencing covered peripheral CD8+ and CD4+ T cells. Each multiple sclerosis control was a treatment-naive patient with relapsing-remitting disease that was either stable or active. While CD8+ and CD4+ T cells were isolated negatively, TEMRA cells were enriched by FACS. V shed 1 base, J shed 6 bases, and the junction held 7 bases outside the gene matches. The CDR3 spans 16 residues. Germline CDR1 is SGHRS and CDR2 is YFSETQ. The RNA, about 0.45 to 1 ug, was put through reverse transcription using random hexamers. The authors amplified TCR beta CDR3 across 54 Vbeta and 13 Jbeta using immunoSEQ multiplex PCR. TCRdb re-analysed the immunoSEQ multiplex PCR reads in MiXCR, keeping a single row per CDR3 protein. In the table there are under 350,000 distinct CDR3 sequences, about 90% of which are singletons.

The chain combines TRBV5-1 with TRBJ1-6; 7 nucleotides match TRBD1. The TCR was taken from a human donor with multiple sclerosis. Sequencing used CD4+ T cells from PBMCs. CDR3 sequence (DNA): TGCGCCAGCAGCTTGCGGACGGCAGGGGGTAATTCACCCCTCCACTTT. This gives the protein CASSLRTAGGNSPLHF.